This T cell receptor beta chain was captured by sequencing in a study of cytomegalovirus exposure and HLA in healthy donors. On the study more broadly: An earlier analysis identified approximately 120 million unique TCR beta sequences in 170 million or so T cells. Study results and caveats: Most subjects had HLA-A and HLA-B alleles reportedly predicted accurately by TCR beta sequences. For most TCR sequences rarity was the rule, although some public TCRs occurred in many donors.

This PCR relied on a set of 60 Vbeta primers and 13 Jbeta primers. Repertoires were generated with immunoSEQ multiplex PCR, while TCRdb's copy carries only in-frame clones and drops some. The sample lists under 150,000 clones; 81% were seen once. Remarks on this clone: What it binds is unknown.

Material: PBMCs. The origin of this receptor is a man between 18 and 29 years old in good health and CMV-seronegative.

The CDR3 loop reads CASSPRRQGIPYEQYF. CDR3 nucleotides: TGTGCCAGCAGCCCACGGAGACAGGGGATTCCCTACGAGCAGTACTTC. V usage is TRBV5-6 and J usage is TRBJ2-7; 8 nucleotides agree with TRBD1. The CDR3 loop spans 16 amino acids. CDR1 is SGHDT, CDR2 YYEEEE, per germline. Germline trimming cut 4 bases from V and 2 bases from J; bases unmatched to any gene: 11. Full variable domain (outside the CDR3, taken from reference TRBV5-6 and TRBJ2-7): DAGVTQSPTHLIKTRGQQVTLRCSPKSGHDTVSWYQQALGQGPQFIFQYYEEEERQRGNFPDRFSGHQFPNYSSELNVNALLLGDSALYLCASSPRRQGIPYEQYFGPGTRLTVT.